The rows below give T cell receptor beta chains drawn from one sample of a study of Graves' ophthalmopathy and Graves' hyperthyroidism. TCRdb re-analysed the multiplex PCR reads in MiXCR, keeping a single row per CDR3 protein. The sample consists of more than 550,000 distinct CDR3 sequences, about two fifths of them appearing once. The sequenced material came from peripheral blood. The receptors stem from an adult man with Graves' ophthalmopathy. CDR3s include the opening cysteine and the closing phenylalanine or tryptophan. A D gene is named only where the DNA matches it firmly. Not every row has a clone size; where given, it reads once, few, many or a size class.

j_gene: TRBJ1-1
d_gene: -
abundance: -
v_gene: TRBV27
CDR3nt: TGTGCCAGCCGATTCACGGAGAACACTGAAGCTTTCTTT
CDR3aa: CASRFTENTEAFF

j_gene: TRBJ2-7
d_gene: TRBD2
abundance: -
v_gene: TRBV7-8
CDR3nt: TGTGCCAGCAGCGTCGCCCAAACTAGCGGGGACCTATACGAGCAGTACTTC
CDR3aa: CASSVAQTSGDLYEQYF

j_gene: TRBJ1-6
d_gene: -
abundance: -
v_gene: TRBV19
CDR3nt: TGTGCCAGTAGTATATTGGTGGGCGGCTCCCCCCTCCACTTT
CDR3aa: CASSILVGGSPLHF

j_gene: TRBJ2-7
d_gene: -
abundance: many
v_gene: TRBV5-1
CDR3nt: TGCGCCAGCAGCTTGGTAGGGGCGGCCGACGAGCAGTACTTC
CDR3aa: CASSLVGAADEQYF

j_gene: TRBJ2-2
d_gene: TRBD2
abundance: -
v_gene: TRBV11-2
CDR3nt: TGTGCCAGCAGCTTAAGATACGCGGGGGGGCCCACCGGGGAGCTGTTTTTT
CDR3aa: CASSLRYAGGPTGELFF

j_gene: TRBJ2-2
d_gene: -
abundance: -
v_gene: TRBV4-2
CDR3nt: TGTGCCAGCAGCCAACGGGGAAGCACCGGGGAGCTGTTTTTT
CDR3aa: CASSQRGSTGELFF

j_gene: TRBJ2-7
d_gene: TRBD1
abundance: many
v_gene: TRBV7-6
CDR3nt: TGTGCCAGCAGCTCGGGACAGATCGACGAGCAGTACTTC
CDR3aa: CASSSGQIDEQYF

j_gene: TRBJ1-1
d_gene: -
abundance: many
v_gene: TRBV7-8
CDR3nt: TGTGCCAGCAGCTTAATGGCATTGAACACTGAAGCTTTCTTT
CDR3aa: CASSLMALNTEAFF

j_gene: TRBJ2-5
d_gene: -
abundance: many
v_gene: TRBV2
CDR3nt: TGTGCCAGCGCCCGTTTCTTAGCTAGCCAAGAGACCCAGTACTTC
CDR3aa: CASARFLASQETQYF

j_gene: TRBJ1-1
d_gene: -
abundance: -
v_gene: TRBV25-1
CDR3nt: TGTGCCAGCAGTACCTCGACAGCTTTATACCCTGAAGCTTTCTTT
CDR3aa: CASSTSTALYPEAFF

j_gene: TRBJ1-1
d_gene: -
abundance: few
v_gene: TRBV12-3/TRBV12-4
CDR3nt: TGTGCCAGCAGTTTAAGGGGTCAACCCACTGAAGCTTTCTTT
CDR3aa: CASSLRGQPTEAFF

j_gene: TRBJ2-2
d_gene: TRBD2
abundance: -
v_gene: TRBV10-3
CDR3nt: TGTGCCAGCAGAAGTGGGGCGGGAGACACCGGGGAGCTGTTTTTT
CDR3aa: CASRSGAGDTGELFF

j_gene: TRBJ1-2
d_gene: -
abundance: -
v_gene: TRBV25-1
CDR3nt: TGTGCCAGCCTTAACTATGGCTACACCTTC
CDR3aa: CASLNYGYTF

j_gene: TRBJ2-2
d_gene: -
abundance: -
v_gene: TRBV7-9
CDR3nt: TGTGCCAGCAGCTCCGGTGGCGGGGAGCTGTTTTTT
CDR3aa: CASSSGGGELFF

j_gene: TRBJ2-7
d_gene: TRBD1
abundance: -
v_gene: TRBV24-1
CDR3nt: TGTGCCACCAGACGGGACAGCCACGAGCAGTACTTC
CDR3aa: CATRRDSHEQYF

j_gene: TRBJ2-5
d_gene: -
abundance: -
v_gene: TRBV15
CDR3nt: TGTGCTACCAGCAGAGATAAGGGTGGTGAGACCCAGTACTTC
CDR3aa: CATSRDKGGETQYF

j_gene: TRBJ2-5
d_gene: TRBD2
abundance: -
v_gene: TRBV7-2
CDR3nt: TGTGCCAGCAGCTTGGGGACTAGCGGGCACCAAGAGACCCAGTACTTC
CDR3aa: CASSLGTSGHQETQYF

j_gene: TRBJ2-5
d_gene: TRBD1
abundance: many
v_gene: TRBV20-1
CDR3nt: TGCAGTGCTAGGGGACAGGGAGGTTGGGAGACCCAGTACTTC
CDR3aa: CSARGQGGWETQYF

j_gene: TRBJ1-1
d_gene: TRBD1
abundance: many
v_gene: TRBV12-3/TRBV12-4
CDR3nt: TGTGCCAGCAGCCCAAGGGGGACAGGGATTGGGGACACTGAAGCTTTCTTT
CDR3aa: CASSPRGTGIGDTEAFF

j_gene: TRBJ1-2
d_gene: -
abundance: many
v_gene: TRBV20-1
CDR3nt: TGCAGTGCTAGAGAAGACAACGACCTCTATGGCTACACCTTC
CDR3aa: CSAREDNDLYGYTF

j_gene: TRBJ1-3
d_gene: -
abundance: many
v_gene: TRBV14
CDR3nt: TGTGCCAGCAGCCAGTGGCGCTCTGGAAACACCATATATTTT
CDR3aa: CASSQWRSGNTIYF

j_gene: TRBJ1-4
d_gene: -
abundance: many
v_gene: TRBV6-4
CDR3nt: TGTGCCAGCAGAGAAGGGATCGGTGCAGCTAATGAAAAACTGTTTTTT
CDR3aa: CASREGIGAANEKLFF

j_gene: TRBJ2-7
d_gene: TRBD1
abundance: many
v_gene: TRBV7-2
CDR3nt: TGTGCCAGCAGCTTATACCCTAGGGGGGGACAGGGAGCCGAGCAGTACTTC
CDR3aa: CASSLYPRGGQGAEQYF

j_gene: TRBJ1-5
d_gene: -
abundance: -
v_gene: TRBV10-3
CDR3nt: TGTGCCATCGAGGGGACGATGGAGCCCCAGCATTTT
CDR3aa: CAIEGTMEPQHF

j_gene: TRBJ1-2
d_gene: TRBD1
abundance: few
v_gene: TRBV7-9
CDR3nt: TGTGCCAGCAGCTTAAGGGACCAGCCAGGGGGAGAGTATGGCTACACCTTC
CDR3aa: CASSLRDQPGGEYGYTF

j_gene: TRBJ2-5
d_gene: -
abundance: -
v_gene: TRBV10-3
CDR3nt: TGTGCCAGCAGTTTTTCCGGCATTGGGGAGACCCAGTACTTC
CDR3aa: CASSFSGIGETQYF

j_gene: TRBJ2-3
d_gene: TRBD1
abundance: -
v_gene: TRBV7-8
CDR3nt: TGTGCCAGCAGCTTCGACAGGGTCTCGGATACGCAGTATTTT
CDR3aa: CASSFDRVSDTQYF

j_gene: TRBJ1-4
d_gene: -
abundance: -
v_gene: TRBV7-2
CDR3nt: TGTGCCACCCAGAACCAACGTGAAAAACTGTTTTTT
CDR3aa: CATQNQREKLFF

j_gene: TRBJ1-2
d_gene: TRBD1
abundance: many
v_gene: TRBV7-9
CDR3nt: TGTGCCAGCAGCTCGGGACAGGGATTTAACTATGGCTACACCTTC
CDR3aa: CASSSGQGFNYGYTF

j_gene: TRBJ1-1
d_gene: -
abundance: -
v_gene: TRBV20-1
CDR3nt: TGCAGTGCTAGAGATGGTCTCGGGGGGCCCGGGAGGACTTTCTTT
CDR3aa: CSARDGLGGPGRTFF

j_gene: TRBJ1-1
d_gene: TRBD1
abundance: few
v_gene: TRBV6-5
CDR3nt: TGTGCCAGCAGCTTTCTCAGGGGGAATACTGAAGCTTTCTTT
CDR3aa: CASSFLRGNTEAFF

j_gene: TRBJ1-5
d_gene: -
abundance: -
v_gene: TRBV10-3
CDR3nt: TGTGCCAGCAGAGAAGGCCGACAGCTCAATCAGCCCCAGCATTTT
CDR3aa: CASREGRQLNQPQHF

j_gene: TRBJ1-2
d_gene: -
abundance: many
v_gene: TRBV10-2
CDR3nt: TGCGCCAGCAGCCTCCCGGGGGAATATGGCTACACCTTC
CDR3aa: CASSLPGEYGYTF

j_gene: TRBJ1-3
d_gene: -
abundance: -
v_gene: TRBV20-1
CDR3nt: TGCAGTGCTAGAGCTGGGACCGGAAACACCATATATTTT
CDR3aa: CSARAGTGNTIYF

j_gene: TRBJ1-1
d_gene: -
abundance: -
v_gene: TRBV9
CDR3nt: TGTGCCAGCAGCGCCTATGTAGGGGACCCGAACACTGAAGCTTTCTTT
CDR3aa: CASSAYVGDPNTEAFF

j_gene: TRBJ2-7
d_gene: -
abundance: many
v_gene: TRBV7-6
CDR3nt: TGTGCCAGCAGCCGCGTCGCCTACGAGCAGTACTTC
CDR3aa: CASSRVAYEQYF

j_gene: TRBJ2-5
d_gene: -
abundance: -
v_gene: TRBV2
CDR3nt: TGTGCCACCAGCCGAGACACGGACTACGAAGAGACCCAGTACTTC
CDR3aa: CATSRDTDYEETQYF

j_gene: TRBJ1-1
d_gene: -
abundance: -
v_gene: TRBV7-9
CDR3nt: TGTGCCAGCAGCTTAAACGGGTCCCATCTCACTGAAGCTTTCTTT
CDR3aa: CASSLNGSHLTEAFF

j_gene: TRBJ2-7
d_gene: -
abundance: once
v_gene: TRBV7-8
CDR3nt: TGTGCCAGCACCATCGGGTGGCACGAGCAGTACTTC
CDR3aa: CASTIGWHEQYF

j_gene: TRBJ1-6
d_gene: -
abundance: -
v_gene: TRBV10-3
CDR3nt: TGTGCCATCAGTGACTCTTTGCAGGGTGGGGGTTCACCCCTCCACTTT
CDR3aa: CAISDSLQGGGSPLHF

j_gene: TRBJ1-4
d_gene: TRBD1
abundance: -
v_gene: TRBV7-9
CDR3nt: TGCGCCAGCAGCACCATCCCCGGGACAGGGAATGAAAAACTGTTTTTT
CDR3aa: CASSTIPGTGNEKLFF

j_gene: TRBJ1-6
d_gene: -
abundance: -
v_gene: TRBV10-3
CDR3nt: TGTGCCATCAGTGAGTCGCCGGGGTCCTATAATTCACCCCTCCACTTT
CDR3aa: CAISESPGSYNSPLHF

j_gene: TRBJ1-1
d_gene: -
abundance: -
v_gene: TRBV19
CDR3nt: TGTGCCAGTAGTGGAAACAGAGGAAGAACTGAAGCTTTCTTT
CDR3aa: CASSGNRGRTEAFF

j_gene: TRBJ2-7
d_gene: -
abundance: -
v_gene: TRBV5-1
CDR3nt: TGCGCCAGCAGCTTGGCCTCGCGGCTTGTCTCCTACGAGCAGTACTTC
CDR3aa: CASSLASRLVSYEQYF

j_gene: TRBJ1-2
d_gene: -
abundance: -
v_gene: TRBV11-2
CDR3nt: TGTGCCAGCAGCTGGGAGCCGAGTGGCTACACCTTC
CDR3aa: CASSWEPSGYTF

j_gene: TRBJ2-7
d_gene: TRBD1
abundance: many
v_gene: TRBV19
CDR3nt: TGTGCCAGTAGCAATACAGGGGGACCGAACGAGCAGTACTTC
CDR3aa: CASSNTGGPNEQYF

j_gene: TRBJ2-5
d_gene: TRBD2
abundance: many
v_gene: TRBV14
CDR3nt: TGTGCCAGCAGCCCTCGACTAGCGGGGGAAGAGACCCAGTACTTC
CDR3aa: CASSPRLAGEETQYF

j_gene: TRBJ1-4
d_gene: TRBD1
abundance: -
v_gene: TRBV29-1
CDR3nt: TGCAGCGTTGAAGGACAGGGCCTGCTATCTGAAAAACTGTTTTTT
CDR3aa: CSVEGQGLLSEKLFF

j_gene: TRBJ2-2
d_gene: -
abundance: few
v_gene: TRBV15
CDR3nt: TGTGCCACCAGCAGAGAATTATGGAAGAACACCGGGGAGCTGTTTTTT
CDR3aa: CATSRELWKNTGELFF

j_gene: TRBJ1-2
d_gene: -
abundance: many
v_gene: TRBV20-1
CDR3nt: TGCAGTGCTAGAGAGAACTATGGCTACACCTTC
CDR3aa: CSARENYGYTF

j_gene: TRBJ2-7
d_gene: TRBD1
abundance: -
v_gene: TRBV29-1
CDR3nt: TGCAGCGTGGGACAGCTACACGAGCAGTACTTC
CDR3aa: CSVGQLHEQYF

j_gene: TRBJ2-7
d_gene: -
abundance: -
v_gene: TRBV2
CDR3nt: TGTGCCAGCAGTACGGGCAAGAACGAGCAGTACTTC
CDR3aa: CASSTGKNEQYF

j_gene: TRBJ1-6
d_gene: -
abundance: many
v_gene: TRBV6-5
CDR3nt: TGTGCCAGCAGTTCAGACCTGACCTATAATTCACCCCTCCACTTT
CDR3aa: CASSSDLTYNSPLHF

j_gene: TRBJ1-1
d_gene: -
abundance: many
v_gene: TRBV7-2
CDR3nt: TGTGCCAGCAGATGGAGGGCGGTGAACACTGAAGCTTTCTTT
CDR3aa: CASRWRAVNTEAFF

j_gene: TRBJ1-2
d_gene: -
abundance: few
v_gene: TRBV12-3/TRBV12-4
CDR3nt: TGTGCCAGCAGTTGGACAGTGAGCGGCTACACCTTC
CDR3aa: CASSWTVSGYTF

j_gene: TRBJ1-3
d_gene: TRBD1
abundance: -
v_gene: TRBV7-2
CDR3nt: TGTGCCTGGAGTCCCGGACAGGGGCGAAACACCATATATTTT
CDR3aa: CAWSPGQGRNTIYF

j_gene: TRBJ1-1
d_gene: TRBD1
abundance: -
v_gene: TRBV29-1
CDR3nt: TGCAGCGTCGGACAGGGTGGGGGGACTGAAGCTTTCTTT
CDR3aa: CSVGQGGGTEAFF